One sample yielded the 5 T cell receptor beta chains listed below, sequenced in a study of T cells in tuberculosis. Sorting used thawed, overnight-rested PBMC stained with anti-CD3, a viability dye and GMM-loaded CD1B tetramer. CD1B tetramers were loaded with Rhodococcus equi-derived C32 glucose monomycolate. Using immunoSEQ multiplex PCR, the repertoire was profiled, and TCRdb retains in-frame clones only, with some absent. Here the sample spans 88,000 or so clones, approximately 90% being singletons. The sample taken for sequencing was CD1b-GMM tetramer-negative cells sorted from PBMCs. Receptor source: an adult woman with latent tuberculosis.

V and J are TRBV9 and TRBJ2-1, with 9 bases aligning to TRBD1. Germline CDR1 and CDR2: SGDLS and YYNGEE. V was pared by 2 bases and J by 7 bases, with 7 bases of the junction left unmatched. The CDR3 runs 15 residues. The CDR3 here is CASSVGTGSRNEQFF. The CDR3 DNA reads as TGTGCCAGCAGCGTCGGGACAGGGTCACGGAATGAGCAGTTCTTC.

This chain connects TRBV2 to TRBJ2-1; 9 bases line up with TRBD1. Trimming took 10 bases from V and 1 from J; bases not matched to a gene: 8. Germline lookup yields CDR1 SNHLY and CDR2 FYNNEI. This CDR3 has 15 residues. The CDR3, as DNA: TGTGCCACCAGAGACAGGGGGGGGTCCTACAATGAGCAGTTCTTC. Translated, it gives CATRDRGGSYNEQFF.

J is TRBJ2-2 and V is TRBV4-3, with TRBD2 matching 9 bases. Germline lookup yields CDR1 LGHNA and CDR2 YSLEER. The junction had 12 bases not matched to a gene; V was cut back by 0 bases and J by 7 bases. This CDR3 is built from 18 residues. The CDR3 DNA reads as TGCGCCAGCAGCCAAGATTTTAGTGCGGGGGGGCCCGGCGGGGAGCTGTTTTTT. Translating gives CASSQDFSAGGPGGELFF.

This rearrangement joins TRBV12-5 to TRBJ2-2; 9 nucleotides agree with TRBD2. The CDR3 extends over 17 amino acids. The germline V gene has CDR1 LGHNT and CDR2 FRNRAP. J gave up 4 bases and V 6 bases, and 12 bases lay outside the gene matches. The CDR3 reads CASGYQPGLALTGELFF. The CDR3 DNA is TGTGCTAGTGGCTACCAGCCGGGACTAGCCCTCACCGGGGAGCTGTTTTTT.

The rearrangement joins TRBV11-2 to TRBJ1-2, with 7 bases aligning to TRBD1. The CDR3 consists of 14 residues. The germline V gene encodes CDR1 SGHAT and CDR2 FQNNGV. After removal of 1 base from V and 6 bases from J, the junction contained 5 bases not matched to a gene. CDR3 protein: CASSLGETGNGYTF. The CDR3 DNA reads TGTGCCAGCAGCTTAGGGGAGACAGGGAATGGCTACACCTTC. Together with reference TRBV11-2 and TRBJ1-2, the CDR3 gives the full variable domain: EAGVAQSPRYKIIEKRQSVAFWCNPISGHATLYWYQQILGQGPKLLIQFQNNGVVDDSQLPKDRFSAERLKGVDSTLKIQPAKLEDSAVYLCASSLGETGNGYTFGSGTRLTVV.